The 15 T cell receptor beta chains in this list originate from one sample, sequenced in a study of cytomegalovirus exposure and HLA in healthy donors. PCR employed 60 Vbeta and 13 Jbeta primers. Assay used: immunoSEQ multiplex PCR; TCRdb lists only in-frame clones, some missing. Of some 150,000 clones listed, roughly four fifths were seen once; the top ten hold over 1.3%. The sequenced sample consisted of PBMCs. The receptor set was obtained from a man aged 55-75 years in good health and CMV-seronegative.

The genes are TRBV18 and TRBJ2-3, with 9 bases matching TRBD1. This CDR3 has 16 amino acids. CDR1 is KGHSH, CDR2 LQKENI, per germline. Unmatched junction bases numbered 9, after V lost 6 bases and J lost 2 bases. The CDR3 nucleotides read TGTGCCAGCTCCTCGTCGACAGGGGGACTCACAGATACGCAGTATTTT. Its translation is CASSSSTGGLTDTQYF.

The rearrangement uses TRBV21-1 and TRBJ2-2; no DNA check was done on the table's D call, TRBD2. TRBV21-1 represents a pseudogene. The CDR3 is 15 amino acids. Here the CDR3 reads CASSKDGVNTGELFF. In DNA, the CDR3 is TGTGCCAGCAGCAAAGACGGGGTGAACACCGGGGAGCTGTTTTTT.

The chain links TRBV7-3 to TRBJ1-1, with D possibly matching TRBD1 (6 bases). Trimming cost V 6 bases and J 8 bases, with 16 bases left between them. The V gene's germline CDR1 is SGHTA and CDR2 FQGTGA. The CDR3 is 13 amino acids. The CDR3 loop reads CASSSRQATEAFF. CDR3 nucleotides: TGTGCCAGCAGTTCACGACAGGCGACGGAAGCTTTCTTT.

This clone occurred a few times. The chain uses TRBV9 and TRBJ1-3; the match to TRBD1 covers 7 bases. With 4 bases clipped from V and 2 bases from J, the junction kept 12 bases outside the gene matches. The CDR3 has 17 amino acids. Germline values: CDR1 SGDLS, CDR2 YYNGEE. CDR3 nucleotides: TGTGCCAGCAGCACAGACAACCGAGGGACAGCTGGAAACACCATATATTTT. Translating it yields CASSTDNRGTAGNTIYF.

This clone is a singleton in its sample. The CDR3 nucleotides read TGTGCCATCAGCAGGGAAGGGGGCAATCAGCCCCAGCATTTT. It encodes CAISREGGNQPQHF. This sequence joins TRBV10-3 and TRBJ1-5; a weak D match, TRBD1 (5 bases). The length of the CDR3 is 14 residues. CDR1 and CDR2 from the germline V gene are ENHRY and SYGVKD. V was trimmed by 6 bases and J by 2 bases, leaving 11 bases between them.

This clone was found once. The chain is built from TRBV6-5 and TRBJ2-5, with 11 bases lining up with TRBD2. The germline V gene has CDR1 MNHEY and CDR2 SVGAGI. The CDR3 loop spans 14 amino acids. The ends lost 7 bases at V and 4 bases at J; junction bases unmatched: 5. CDR3 DNA sequence: TGTGCCAGCAACCTCGGGACTAGCGGAGAGACCCAGTACTTC. It translates to CASNLGTSGETQYF.

The J gene is TRBJ2-2, the V gene TRBV5-1; 10 bases map to TRBD1. Germline V CDR1 and CDR2: SGHRS, YFSETQ. The CDR3 totals 16 residues. The V gene end was trimmed by 4 bases and the J gene end by 1 base; junction bases not matched to a gene: 4. In nucleotides, the CDR3 is TGCGCCAGCAGCAACGGACAGGGGGGGAACACCGGGGAGCTGTTTTTT. It encodes CASSNGQGGNTGELFF.

In this sample, this clone turned up once. V gene TRBV11-2 combines with J gene TRBJ2-7; 8 nucleotides align to TRBD2. The ends lost 0 bases at V and 5 bases at J; junction bases unmatched: 6. Germline-derived CDR1 and CDR2 are SGHAT and FQNNGV. This CDR3 is 15 amino acids long. DNA of the CDR3: TGTGCCAGCAGCTTAGATCGGGGGACTAGGGACGAGCAGTACTTC. It is translated as CASSLDRGTRDEQYF.

The CDR3 DNA sequence: TGCGCCAGCAGCTTGGTCTCGGGGGGGGGAACAGATACGCAGTATTTT. Amino acid sequence: CASSLVSGGGTDTQYF. V usage is TRBV5-1 and J usage is TRBJ2-3, with 8 bases fitting TRBD2. This CDR3 has 16 residues. J was trimmed by 3 bases and V by 0 bases; bases with no gene match: 6. From germline, CDR1 is SGHRS and CDR2 YFSETQ. Drawing the rest from reference TRBV5-1 and TRBJ2-3, the complete variable domain is KAGVTQTPRYLIKTRGQQVTLSCSPISGHRSVSWYQQTPGQGLQFLFEYFSETQRNKGNFPGRFSGRQFSNSRSEMNVSTLELGDSALYLCASSLVSGGGTDTQYFGPGTRLTVL.

This clone has more than one count but fewer than ten. The CDR3 coding sequence is TGTGCCAGCTCCGAGGGACAGCAGACAAATCAGAAGTACTTC. This encodes CASSEGQQTNQKYF. The chain has TRBV18 and TRBJ2-7, with 7 bases lining up with TRBD1. The V gene's germline CDR1 is KGHSH and CDR2 LQKENI. V trimming: 6 bases; J trimming: 11 bases; junction bases outside the gene matches: 16. This CDR3 is built from 14 residues.

In the case of this clone: At one end, the junction sequence differs from germline, possibly due to a read error. The CDR3 DNA reads as TGTGCAAGCACGGACCAAGAGACCCAGTACTTC. It yields the protein CASTDQETQYF. This chain connects TRBV7-9 to TRBJ2-5; D is unclear. This CDR3 spans 11 amino acids. CDR1 and CDR2 (germline): SEHNR, FQNEAQ (reference sequence).

This chain's CDR3 is CASSFRGPADTQYF. The CDR3 DNA is TGCGCCAGCAGCTTCAGGGGGCCCGCAGATACGCAGTATTTT. The rearrangement uses TRBV5-1 and TRBJ2-3; 8 positions agree with TRBD1. Germline-derived CDR1 and CDR2 are SGHRS and YFSETQ. Trimming cost V 2 bases and J 4 bases; bases outside gene matches: 3. This CDR3 has 14 residues.

The chain joins TRBV5-6 to TRBJ1-2, with D maybe TRBD1 (6 bases). V lost 1 base to trimming and J lost 8 bases, with 12 bases between them. The CDR3 loop spans 13 amino acids. From germline, CDR1 is SGHDT and CDR2 YYEEEE. CDR3 sequence: CASSLRATGGYTF. Here the CDR3 DNA reads TGTGCCAGCAGCTTGAGGGCGACAGGCGGCTACACCTTC.

The chain is built from TRBV5-6 and TRBJ2-5; D not resolved. Germline loops: CDR1 SGHDT, CDR2 YYEEEE. This CDR3 has 14 amino acids. V shed 0 bases and J shed 2 bases, with 8 bases lying between them. The CDR3 region has the DNA TGTGCCAGCAGCTTGGGTAGTCGTCAAGAGACCCAGTACTTC. Its protein product is CASSLGSRQETQYF.

The gene calls are TRBV5-6 and TRBJ2-5, with D perhaps TRBD1 (5 bases). Judging by the DNA end, TRBJ2-7 fits better; the J call may be wrong. Germline loops: CDR1 SGHDT, CDR2 YYEEEE. The CDR3 loop spans 13 amino acids. CDR3 nucleotide sequence: TGTGCCAGCAGCTTGGTGCAGGGTAACGAGCAGTACTTC. Encoded protein: CASSLVQGNEQYF.